The 24 T cell receptor beta chains below were found in one sample sequenced in a study of resident and recirculating memory T cells in vitiligo. Profiling relied on immunoSEQ multiplex PCR, and the TCRdb table lists in-frame clones only, not all of them. The profile covers 70,000 to 95,000 clones, with under 95% appearing a single time and about 4.8% taken by the ten largest. Source material: blood. Receptors were obtained from a male donor with vitiligo.

The CDR3 is CASRETKQPQHF. CDR3 DNA: TGTGCCAGCAGGGAGACTAAGCAGCCCCAGCATTTT. This rearrangement joins TRBV6-1 to TRBJ1-5; no clear D gene. The V and J ends lost 6 bases and 7 bases respectively, with 10 bases between them. Germline V CDR1 and CDR2: MNHNS, SASEGT. CDR3 length: 12 residues.

V and J are TRBV5-8 and TRBJ2-1; D ambiguous. V gave up 2 bases and J gave up 11 bases, with 8 bases separating them. Germline values: CDR1 SGHTS, CDR2 YDEGEE. The length of the CDR3 is 11 residues. CDR3 nucleotide sequence: TGTGCCAGCAGCTTAATCAGGCAGCAGTTCTTC. Translating it yields CASSLIRQQFF. Full variable domain (missing parts from reference TRBV5-8 and TRBJ2-1): EAGVTQSPTHLIKTRGQQATLRCSPISGHTSVYWYQQALGLGLQFLLWYDEGEERNRGNFPPRFSGRQFPNYSSELNVNALELEDSALYLCASSLIRQQFFGPGTRLTVL.

This clone was seen a single time. The chain joins TRBV2 to TRBJ2-7; weak D call: TRBD2 (5 bases). CDR3 length equals 16 residues. V dropped 7 bases and J dropped 1 base, with 20 bases sitting between them. From germline, CDR1 is SNHLY and CDR2 FYNNEI. The CDR3 protein is CASKSSFADLSYEQYF. CDR3 nucleotide sequence: TGTGCCAGCAAGTCTAGCTTCGCCGATCTTTCCTACGAGCAGTACTTC. Together with reference TRBV2 and TRBJ2-7, the CDR3 gives the full variable domain: EPEVTQTPSHQVTQMGQEVILRCVPISNHLYFYWYRQILGQKVEFLVSFYNNEISEKSEIFDDQFSVERPDGSNFTLKIRSTKLEDSAMYFCASKSSFADLSYEQYFGPGTRLTVT.

J is TRBJ2-3 and V is TRBV27; D remains ambiguous. This CDR3 contains 16 residues. Trimming removed 2 bases at V and 0 bases at J, with 12 bases between. From germline, CDR1 is MNHEY and CDR2 SMNVEV (reference sequence). This CDR3 is CASSLKSYSSTDTQYF. CDR3 DNA sequence: TGTGCCAGCAGTTTAAAGTCCTACTCTAGCACAGATACGCAGTATTTT.

The chain carries TRBV2 and TRBJ2-3; D may be TRBD2 (6 bases). Germline CDR1 is SNHLY and CDR2 is FYNNEI. The CDR3 sequence is 22 residues long. Trimming took off 6 bases at V and 3 bases at J, with 37 bases between the two ends. The CDR3 loop reads CASRFKKSGITAGTPWTDTQYF. The CDR3 nucleotides are TGTGCCAGCAGATTCAAAAAAAGTGGGATCACTGCGGGGACCCCTTGGACAGATACGCAGTATTTT.

V usage is TRBV6-1 and J usage is TRBJ1-4; 9 bases align to TRBD1. This CDR3 spans 15 amino acids. Germline V CDR1 and CDR2: MNHNS, SASEGT. V lost 3 bases to trimming and J lost 8 bases; unmatched junction nucleotides: 7. The CDR3: CASSDTRDREEKLFF. The CDR3 DNA sequence: TGTGCCAGCAGTGATACGAGGGACAGGGAGGAAAAACTGTTTTTT.

The rearrangement links TRBV6-5 to TRBJ1-5; tentatively, D is TRBD1 (6 bases). The CDR3 has 15 amino acids. V shed 8 bases and J shed 4 bases, with 18 bases lying between them. Germline CDR1 reads MNHEY; CDR2 reads SVGAGI. DNA for the CDR3: TGTGCCAGCTCTAGGGGGGGTGGGGGAAATCAGCCCCAGCATTTT. It translates to CASSRGGGGNQPQHF.

The gene calls are TRBV5-1 and TRBJ2-5; 7 bases match TRBD2. Per germline, CDR1 SGHRS and CDR2 YFSETQ. This CDR3 region has 20 residues. Germline trimming cut 0 bases from V and 2 bases from J; bases unmatched to any gene: 19. This chain's CDR3 is CASSLVPKDYRGEGQETQYF. CDR3 DNA sequence: TGCGCCAGCAGCTTGGTACCAAAAGATTATCGGGGGGAGGGGCAAGAGACCCAGTACTTC.

The chain employs TRBV27 and TRBJ2-3; the D gene is possibly TRBD2 (6 bases). V dropped 5 bases and J dropped 2 bases, with 14 bases sitting between them. The CDR3 covers 15 residues. Germline CDR1 is MNHEY and CDR2 is SMNVEV (reference sequence). As DNA, the CDR3 is TGTGCCAGCAGTCCCGGGACTGGTAACACAGATACGCAGTATTTT. Protein product: CASSPGTGNTDTQYF.

The CDR3 sequence is CASDPRSTYEQYF. The CDR3 DNA follows: TGTGCCAGCGACCCTAGATCCACCTACGAGCAGTACTTC. This chain links TRBV28 with TRBJ2-7; no firm D call. The CDR3 totals 13 residues. V lost 8 bases, J lost 2 bases, and 13 bases lay in between. The germline V gene has CDR1 MDHEN and CDR2 SYDVKM.

This clone has a single count. The V and J genes are TRBV27 and TRBJ2-2; TRBD2 matches at 11 bases. J was trimmed by 7 bases and V by 4 bases; bases with no gene match: 17. Germline CDR1 MNHEY, CDR2 SMNVEV (reference sequence). The length of the CDR3 is 19 residues. CDR3 nucleotide sequence: TGTGCCAGCAGTTGCCAAAAGAAACTAGCGGGAGTAATGGTCGGGGAGCTGTTTTTT. Translation: CASSCQKKLAGVMVGELFF.

This chain links TRBV5-1 with TRBJ1-5; the D gene is possibly TRBD1 (5 bases). Germline CDR1 SGHRS, CDR2 YFSETQ. The V and J ends lost 4 bases and 3 bases respectively, with 11 bases between them. The CDR3 is 14 residues long. The DNA of the CDR3 is TGCGCCAGCAGCCCCGACAGTTTCAATCAGCCCCAGCATTTT. Translation gives CASSPDSFNQPQHF.

J is TRBJ2-1 and V is TRBV30; unclear D gene. The CDR3 loop spans 11 amino acids. Trimming stripped 3 bases from V and 5 bases from J, with 5 bases between. CDR1 is GTSNPN, CDR2 SVGIG, per germline (reference sequence). The CDR3 spells CAWRLHNEQFF. As DNA, the CDR3 is TGTGCCTGGAGACTACACAATGAGCAGTTCTTC.

The chain couples TRBV10-2 to TRBJ2-3; 12 positions agree with TRBD1. The germline V gene encodes CDR1 WSHSY and CDR2 SAAADI. V gave up 7 bases and J gave up 2 bases; unmatched junction bases: 10. The CDR3 extends over 17 amino acids. In DNA, the CDR3 is TGCGCCAGCACAATCCGGGACAGGGGGCTTTCCACAGATACGCAGTATTTT. Translating gives CASTIRDRGLSTDTQYF.

J is TRBJ2-3 and V is TRBV4-1; a possible D gene is TRBD2 (5 bases). The CDR3 consists of 17 residues. CDR1 is MGHRA, CDR2 YSYEKL, per germline. V lost 0 bases to trimming and J lost 0 bases, with 13 bases between them. The CDR3 spells CASSQDREASSTDTQYF. As DNA, the CDR3 is TGCGCCAGCAGCCAAGACCGGGAAGCCTCTAGCACAGATACGCAGTATTTT.

The chain recombines TRBV19 with TRBJ1-4; TRBD1 aligns across 7 bases. The CDR3 consists of 15 residues. V lost 7 bases and J lost 0; bases outside the gene matches: 5. Germline V gene lookup returns CDR1 LNHDA and CDR2 SQIVND (reference sequence). The CDR3 DNA is TGTGCCAGTACCGGGACAGACGCAACTAATGAAAAACTGTTTTTT. Translated: CASTGTDATNEKLFF. Full variable domain (remainder filled in from reference TRBV19 and TRBJ1-4): DGGITQSPKYLFRKEGQNVTLSCEQNLNHDAMYWYRQDPGQGLRLIYYSQIVNDFQKGDIAEGYSVSREKKESFPLTVTSAQKNPTAFYLCASTGTDATNEKLFFGSGTQLSVL.

Here the CDR3 reads CSAAQGNTEAFF. CDR3 DNA: TGCAGCGCGGCTCAGGGTAACACTGAAGCTTTCTTT. The chain joins TRBV29-1 to TRBJ1-1; weak D call: TRBD1 (5 bases). The length of the CDR3 is 12 residues. The germline V and J ends were trimmed by 7 bases and 2 bases, with 11 bases remaining between them. In germline, CDR1 is SQVTM, CDR2 ANQGSEA.

V and J are TRBV6-5 and TRBJ2-1; 10 bases align to TRBD2. Trimming took 6 bases from V and 3 from J; bases not matched to a gene: 5. Germline V gene lookup returns CDR1 MNHEY and CDR2 SVGAGI. The length of the CDR3 is 15 residues. The DNA for the CDR3 is TGTGCCAGCAGGACCCCTAGCGGGAGCTACAATGAGCAGTTCTTC. Translating gives CASRTPSGSYNEQFF.

This chain joins TRBV18 and TRBJ2-7, with D perhaps TRBD2 (6 bases). Germline assignment: CDR1 KGHSH and CDR2 LQKENI. This CDR3 has 13 amino acids. Trimming took 6 bases from V and 2 from J, leaving 11 bases between them. In nucleotides, the CDR3 is TGTGCCAGCTCGGAGGGGTTTACCTACGAGCAGTACTTC. It codes for CASSEGFTYEQYF.

The J gene is TRBJ2-3, the V gene TRBV28; TRBD2 agrees at 12 bases. J was trimmed by 4 bases and V by 6 bases; bases with no gene match: 5. Germline V gene sequence: CDR1 MDHEN, CDR2 SYDVKM. The CDR3 has 15 amino acids. Written as DNA, the CDR3 is TGTGCCAGCAGCCTAGCGGGAGGGCGGGCAGATACGCAGTATTTT. This codes for CASSLAGGRADTQYF. The full variable domain, in which reference TRBV28 and TRBJ2-3 provide the parts outside the CDR3, is DVKVTQSSRYLVKRTGEKVFLECVQDMDHENMFWYRQDPGLGLRLIYFSYDVKMKEKGDIPEGYSVSREKKERFSLILESASTNQTSMYLCASSLAGGRADTQYFGPGTRLTVL.

The chain links TRBV7-9 to TRBJ1-1; 8 bases line up with TRBD1. In germline, CDR1 is SEHNR, CDR2 FQNEAQ (reference sequence). V was pared by 5 bases and J by 10 bases, with 18 bases of the junction left unmatched. The CDR3 length is 16 residues. This chain's CDR3 is CASSKDVAGQGKVAFF. CDR3 DNA: TGTGCCAGCAGCAAAGACGTGGCCGGACAGGGTAAGGTAGCTTTCTTT.

This sequence joins TRBV9 and TRBJ2-3; D is unresolved. CDR1 is SGDLS and CDR2 is YYNGEE in the germline V gene. Trimming took off 4 bases at V and 6 bases at J, with 12 bases between the two ends. This CDR3 has 13 amino acids. The CDR3 coding sequence is TGTGCCAGCAGCCCCGGGTCCGGGGATACGCAGTATTTT. This translates into CASSPGSGDTQYF.

This clone is a singleton in its sample. This rearrangement joins TRBV7-9 to TRBJ1-2; 9 bases agree with TRBD1. The CDR3 sequence is 13 residues long. The germline V gene encodes CDR1 SEHNR and CDR2 FQNEAQ (reference sequence). V shed 5 bases and J 3 bases; nucleotides not matched to a gene: 1. CDR3: CASSRDRDYGYTF. The CDR3 bases are TGTGCCAGCAGCAGGGACAGGGACTATGGCTACACCTTC.

By its share, this clone is medium-sized (0.01 to 0.1%). This sequence joins TRBV28 and TRBJ2-7, with 9 nucleotides matching TRBD2. Trimming removed 6 bases from V and 3 bases from J; junction bases left unmatched: 18. CDR1 is MDHEN, CDR2 SYDVKM, per germline. The CDR3 has 18 residues. The chain's CDR3 is CASRKTGRLAGFNYEQYF. The CDR3 DNA follows: TGTGCCAGCAGAAAGACAGGGAGGCTAGCGGGATTCAACTACGAGCAGTACTTC.